This T cell receptor (beta chain) was identified in a study of T cells in Graves' hyperthyroidism and ophthalmopathy. Study findings and constraints: Also found in blood were most expanded thyroid clonotypes above 0.001.

RNA transcripts provided the source from which TCR beta CDR3 regions were amplified. HTBI primers drove first-round RT-PCR of the TCR CDR3. MiXCR, run by TCRdb on the multiplex PCR reads, gives a single entry per CDR3 protein. In the table there are fewer than 350,000 distinct CDR3 sequences, less than 20% of which are singletons. The sample holds many counts of this clonotype. What it recognizes is unknown. V lost 5 bases, J lost 1 base, and 14 bases lay in between. CDR1 and CDR2 (germline): SGHVS, FQNEAQ. The CDR3 runs to 15 residues. Uncontrolled infections, other autoimmune diseases, pregnancy or lactation led to exclusion of patients.

This receptor was obtained from a woman aged 35 to 49 with Graves' ophthalmopathy. This chain joins TRBV7-8 and TRBJ1-1; D not certain. The specimen was blood. CDR3: CASSRRPGANTEAFF. Here the CDR3 DNA reads TGTGCCAGCAGCCGACGCCCTGGAGCGAACACTGAAGCTTTCTTT.